This TCR beta chain was captured in a study of blood T cell repertoires in COVID-19. Background on the study: Researchers got acute and convalescent COVID-19 samples from the United States, Italy and Spain. The cDNA or gDNA used as material had been derived from T cells, B-cell-depleted T cells, or PBMCs.

Methods used by the authors: Reference gene primer amplification in the assay estimated nucleated cell counts. Profiling relied on immunoSEQ multiplex PCR, and the TCRdb table lists in-frame clones only, not all of them. The DNA was the basis for D and trimming; V, J and clone size are from that table. The table records over 85,000 clones, roughly 82% of them present only once. The CDR3 is 16 amino acids. Germline loops: CDR1 SGHTA, CDR2 FQGNSA. V lost 5 bases and J lost 5, with 18 bases in between. J is TRBJ1-4 and V is TRBV7-2; D perhaps matches TRBD1 (5 bases). The sample taken for sequencing was peripheral blood. The source of this sequence is a man between 60 and 75 years old with acute or convalescent COVID-19. The CDR3 loop is CASSLGLGRGNEKLFF. DNA for the CDR3: TGTGCCAGCAGCCTCGGGCTGGGACGGGGGAATGAAAAACTGTTTTTT.